These 20 T cell receptor beta chains were sequenced from one sample in a study of PD-L1 blockade in urothelial cancer. The repertoire was sequenced with immunoSEQ multiplex PCR; TCRdb's copy has only in-frame clones and lacks some. The sample yields some 35,000 clones, about a third seen once. The sequencing here drew on tumor tissue, taken before atezolizumab (anti-PD-L1) treatment. The receptor set was obtained from a man in his 60s with urothelial cancer.

This clone was seen a handful of times. J is TRBJ1-2 and V is TRBV19; TRBD1 agrees at 11 bases. V dropped 5 bases and J dropped 2; count of bases not matched to a gene: 7. The CDR3 has 16 residues. The germline V gene has CDR1 LNHDA and CDR2 SQIVND (reference sequence). In nucleotides, the CDR3 is TGTGCCAGTAGTTCCCTGGGACAGGGGGGGAACTATGGCTACACCTTC. Translation: CASSSLGQGGNYGYTF.

This chain connects TRBV18 to TRBJ1-5; D ambiguous. This CDR3 spans 15 amino acids. With 2 bases removed from V and 4 bases from J, the gap between germline ends came to 12 bases. Germline CDR1 reads KGHSH; CDR2 reads LQKENI. The CDR3 DNA is TGTGCCAGCTCACCAACGGAGGGCGGTAATCAGCCCCAGCATTTT. Translated, it gives CASSPTEGGNQPQHF.

V gene TRBV28 combines with J gene TRBJ2-2; maybe TRBD1 (5 bases). CDR1 MDHEN and CDR2 SYDVKM come from the germline V gene. The CDR3 length is 14 residues. The V gene lost 7 bases and the J gene lost 0 bases, with 9 bases spanning the gap. The CDR3 is CASKRGANTGELFF. The CDR3 bases are TGTGCCAGCAAAAGGGGTGCGAACACCGGGGAGCTGTTTTTT.

This clone appeared a few times. One junction end disagrees with the germline gene, perhaps due to a read error. The CDR3 nucleotides read TGTGCCATCAGTGCCGGGACAGGGCCCTTCAATGAGCAGTTCTTC. As protein: CAISAGTGPFNEQFF. The V gene is TRBV6-8, the J gene TRBJ2-1; 9 nucleotides match TRBD1. The CDR3 totals 15 residues. The germline V gene encodes CDR1 MNHGY and CDR2 SAAAGT.

The chain links TRBV10-2 to TRBJ2-2; D perhaps matches TRBD1 (6 bases). Trimming pared 5 bases from V and 6 bases from J, leaving 19 bases between. The CDR3 covers 16 residues. Germline V gene lookup returns CDR1 WSHSY and CDR2 SAAADI. This CDR3 is CASSTGTSLSSGELFF. In DNA form, the CDR3 reads TGCGCCAGCAGTACCGGGACAAGCCTCTCATCCGGGGAGCTGTTTTTT.

V gene TRBV19 combines with J gene TRBJ1-2; unclear D gene. In germline, CDR1 is LNHDA, CDR2 SQIVND (reference sequence). Trimming cost V 2 bases and J 2 bases, with 9 bases left between them. This CDR3 is built from 14 residues. CDR3 sequence reads: CASSISLFNYGYTF. CDR3 sequence (DNA): TGTGCCAGTAGTATAAGCCTTTTCAACTATGGCTACACCTTC.

In this sample, this clone turned up a few times. This chain connects TRBV28 to TRBJ2-7; TRBD1 matches 9 bases. The J segment lost 9 bases and the V segment lost 9 bases, leaving 18 bases of the junction unmatched. The CDR3 runs to 15 residues. Germline V gene data show CDR1 as MDHEN and CDR2 as SYDVKM. Here the CDR3 reads CASTLSGTGRWGQYF. In DNA form, the CDR3 reads TGTGCCAGTACCCTATCGGGGACAGGGCGTTGGGGGCAGTACTTC.

J is TRBJ2-2 and V is TRBV5-1; the match to TRBD2 covers 13 bases. The V and J ends lost 0 bases and 3 bases, in that order; junction bases with no gene match: 8. This CDR3 is built from 19 residues. Per the germline V gene, CDR1 is SGHRS and CDR2 is YFSETQ. CDR3 nucleotide sequence: TGCGCCAGCAGCTTGGATGGACTAGCGGGAGAATCGTACACCGGGGAGCTGTTTTTT. It yields the protein CASSLDGLAGESYTGELFF.

CDR3: CAIRDGPSGNTIYF. CDR3 sequence (DNA): TGTGCCATCAGGGACGGTCCCTCTGGAAACACCATATATTTT. The chain combines TRBV6-8 with TRBJ1-3, with D perhaps TRBD1 (5 bases). The CDR3 has 14 residues. Trimming took off 10 bases at V and 0 bases at J, with 13 bases between the two ends. Germline CDR1 reads MNHGY; CDR2 reads SAAAGT.

The rearrangement joins TRBV19 to TRBJ1-2; 8 bases align to TRBD1. The junction had 3 bases not matched to a gene; V was cut back by 2 bases and J by 7 bases. CDR3 size: 13 residues. Germline V gene data show CDR1 as LNHDA and CDR2 as SQIVND (reference sequence). The CDR3 DNA follows: TGTGCCAGTAGTATACCAGGGGGCATTGGCTACACCTTC. It translates to CASSIPGGIGYTF.

The rearrangement links TRBV6-8 to TRBJ1-1; D perhaps matches TRBD1 (5 bases). The CDR3 has 14 residues. Germline V CDR1 and CDR2: MNHGY, SAAAGT. Trimming removed 5 bases at V and 6 bases at J, with 16 bases between. The CDR3 DNA sequence: TGTGCCAGCAGTAGGGACTTAGGGAGGTCTGAAGCTTTCTTT. Amino acid sequence: CASSRDLGRSEAFF.

This chain connects TRBV18 to TRBJ2-7; the D call may be TRBD1 or TRBD2 (7 bases each). Trimming removed 6 bases from V and 9 bases from J, with 21 bases in between. Germline V gene lookup returns CDR1 KGHSH and CDR2 LQKENI. This CDR3 spans 14 amino acids. CDR3 amino acids: CASSPTGEGDRQYF. The CDR3 bases are TGTGCCAGCTCGCCTACAGGGGAGGGGGACAGGCAGTACTTC.

This clone was counted only a few times. The V and J genes are TRBV11-3 and TRBJ2-2, with 8 bases identical to TRBD1. V dropped 2 bases and J dropped 5; count of bases not matched to a gene: 13. Per the germline V gene, CDR1 is SGHNT and CDR2 is YENEEA. The CDR3 is 18 amino acids. The CDR3 here is CASSLYGGQGARTGELFF. In nucleotides, the CDR3 is TGTGCCAGCAGCTTATACGGGGGTCAGGGGGCAAGAACCGGGGAGCTGTTTTTT.

The V gene is TRBV10-2, the J gene TRBJ1-5; 9 bases are shared with TRBD1. This CDR3 contains 14 residues. The germline V gene encodes CDR1 WSHSY and CDR2 SAAADI. With V trimmed by 7 bases and J by 3 bases, 4 bases remained unmatched. CDR3 sequence (DNA): TGCGCCAGCAAAAGGGACAGGGACAATCAGCCCCAGCATTTT. Protein: CASKRDRDNQPQHF.

The V and J genes are TRBV5-1 and TRBJ2-3, with TRBD2 matching over 10 bases. The V gene's germline CDR1 is SGHRS and CDR2 YFSETQ. The ends lost 0 bases at V and 2 bases at J; junction bases unmatched: 12. The CDR3 is made up of 19 amino acids. The CDR3 region is CASSLEQVGLAAFTDTQYF. CDR3 bases: TGCGCCAGCAGCTTGGAGCAGGTCGGACTAGCGGCTTTCACAGATACGCAGTATTTT.

The genes are TRBV28 and TRBJ2-7, with 7 bases that match TRBD1. The CDR3 sequence is 14 residues long. J lost 4 bases, V lost 6 bases, and 9 bases had no gene match. Germline CDR1 is MDHEN and CDR2 is SYDVKM. The CDR3 loop reads CASSRWTGSYEQYF. Written as DNA, the CDR3 is TGTGCCAGCAGCCGCTGGACAGGTTCTTACGAGCAGTACTTC.

This clone was observed a few times. The chain joins TRBV6-8 to TRBJ2-3; D ambiguous. The V and J ends lost 6 bases and 0 bases respectively, with 10 bases between them. The CDR3 runs 14 residues. Germline assignment: CDR1 MNHGY and CDR2 SAAAGT. CDR3 bases: TGTGCCAGCAGAGCGTTGGGGAGCACAGATACGCAGTATTTT. Translating it yields CASRALGSTDTQYF.

The V and J genes are TRBV9 and TRBJ1-3; no firm D call. Germline V lookup: CDR1 SGDLS, CDR2 YYNGEE. The CDR3 is 13 amino acids. Trimming left V 4 bases short and J 3 bases short, with 8 bases between. The CDR3 spells CASSSNFGNTIYF. The CDR3 bases are TGTGCCAGCAGCTCTAACTTTGGAAACACCATATATTTT.

The chain links TRBV5-1 to TRBJ1-4; perhaps TRBD1 as D (5 bases). CDR3 length: 14 amino acids. Germline CDR1 is SGHRS and CDR2 is YFSETQ. V was cut by 0 bases and J by 2 bases, with 5 bases left in between. The CDR3 DNA reads TGCGCCAGCAGCTTGGAGGGGACTAATGAAAAACTGTTTTTT. It yields the protein CASSLEGTNEKLFF.

This clone was seen a few times. This rearrangement joins TRBV10-2 to TRBJ2-1, with D uncertain. Between the trimmed V and J ends, which lost 3 bases and 6 bases, there was a span of 12 bases. Germline assignment: CDR1 WSHSY and CDR2 SAAADI. The CDR3 covers 14 residues. CDR3 in amino acids: CASSDSFTVNEQFF. CDR3 sequence (DNA): TGCGCCAGCAGTGATTCTTTTACGGTCAATGAGCAGTTCTTC.